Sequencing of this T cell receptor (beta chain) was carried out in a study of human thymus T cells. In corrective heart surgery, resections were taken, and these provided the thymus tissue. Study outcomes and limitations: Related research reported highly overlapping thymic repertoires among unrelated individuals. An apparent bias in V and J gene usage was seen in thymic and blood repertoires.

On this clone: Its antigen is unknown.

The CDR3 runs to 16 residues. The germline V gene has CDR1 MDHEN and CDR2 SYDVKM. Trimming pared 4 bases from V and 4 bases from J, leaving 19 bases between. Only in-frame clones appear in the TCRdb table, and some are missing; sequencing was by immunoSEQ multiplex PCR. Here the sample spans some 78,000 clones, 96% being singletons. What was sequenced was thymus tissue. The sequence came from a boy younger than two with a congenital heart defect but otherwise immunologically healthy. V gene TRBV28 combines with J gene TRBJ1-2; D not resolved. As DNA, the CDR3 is TGTGCCAGCAGTTCCCAACCGTGGCGCGTCGGCTATGGCTACACCTTC. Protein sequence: CASSSQPWRVGYGYTF.